Listed here is a single T cell receptor (beta chain). The V gene end was trimmed by 1 base and the J gene end by 2 bases; junction bases not matched to a gene: 10. From germline, CDR1 is SGHTA and CDR2 FQGNSA. This CDR3 has 17 residues. TCRdb recomputed calls from the RT-PCR reads with MiXCR, one row per CDR3 protein. In the table there are about 680,000 distinct CDR3 sequences, 11% to 15% of which are singletons. The sample was memory CD4+ T cells from blood. The chain is built from TRBV7-2 and TRBJ2-7; 8 bases match TRBD2. The sequence was obtained from a female donor in good health, serving as a healthy control. The CDR3 loop reads CASSLVVSGSVPYEQYF. For the CDR3, the DNA is TGTGCCAGCAGCTTAGTGGTGAGCGGGAGTGTACCCTACGAGCAGTACTTC.